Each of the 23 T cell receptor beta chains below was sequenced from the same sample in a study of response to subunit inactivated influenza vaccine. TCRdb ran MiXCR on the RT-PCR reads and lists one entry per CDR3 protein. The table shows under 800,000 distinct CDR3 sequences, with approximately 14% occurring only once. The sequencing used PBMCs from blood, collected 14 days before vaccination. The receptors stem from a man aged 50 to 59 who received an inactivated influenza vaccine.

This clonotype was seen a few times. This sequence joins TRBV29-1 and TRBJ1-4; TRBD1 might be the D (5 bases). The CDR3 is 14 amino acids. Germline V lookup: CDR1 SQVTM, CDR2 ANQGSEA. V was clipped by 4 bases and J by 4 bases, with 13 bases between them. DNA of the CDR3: TGCAGCGTTGCCCGGGGCTCTGGTAATGAAAAACTGTTTTTT. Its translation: CSVARGSGNEKLFF.

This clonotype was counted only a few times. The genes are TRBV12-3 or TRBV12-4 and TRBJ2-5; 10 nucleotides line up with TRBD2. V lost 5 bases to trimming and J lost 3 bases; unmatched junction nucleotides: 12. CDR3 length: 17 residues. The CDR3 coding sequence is TGTGCCAGCAGTAAGACTAGCGGGCCTGTGGGGAAAGAGACCCAGTACTTC. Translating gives CASSKTSGPVGKETQYF.

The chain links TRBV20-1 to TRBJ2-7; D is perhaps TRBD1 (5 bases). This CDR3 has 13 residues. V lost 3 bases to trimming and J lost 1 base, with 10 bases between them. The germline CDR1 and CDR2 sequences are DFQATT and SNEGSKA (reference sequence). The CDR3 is CSASDSISYEQYF. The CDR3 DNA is TGCAGTGCTAGTGACAGTATTTCCTACGAGCAGTACTTC.

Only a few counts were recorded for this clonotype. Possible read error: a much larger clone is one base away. CDR3 sequence: CASSVTVNTEAFF. The CDR3 coding sequence is TGTGCCAGCAGCGTGACAGTGAACACTGAAGCTTTCTTT. The chain combines TRBV9 with TRBJ1-1; a weak D match, TRBD1 (5 bases). CDR3 size: 13 residues. Trimming cost V 2 bases and J 0 bases, with 5 bases left between them. Per the germline V gene, CDR1 is SGDLS and CDR2 is YYNGEE.

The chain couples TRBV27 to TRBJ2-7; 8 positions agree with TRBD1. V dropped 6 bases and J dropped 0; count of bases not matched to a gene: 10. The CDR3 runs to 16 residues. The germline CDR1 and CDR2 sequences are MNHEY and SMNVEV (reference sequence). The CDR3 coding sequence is TGTGCCAGCAGCCTTTCGTGGGACAGGTCCTCCTACGAGCAGTACTTC. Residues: CASSLSWDRSSYEQYF.

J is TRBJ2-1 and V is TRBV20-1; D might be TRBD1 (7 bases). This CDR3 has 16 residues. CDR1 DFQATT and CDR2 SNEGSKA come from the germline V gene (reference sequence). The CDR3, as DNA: TGCAGCGCCGACAGGGCCGCGGGGATGACCTACAATGAGCAGTTCTTC. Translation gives CSADRAAGMTYNEQFF.

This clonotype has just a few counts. DNA of the CDR3: TGTGCCAGCAGTTACTCGATAGTTAGGGGCTCCTACAATGAGCAGTTCTTC. Amino acids: CASSYSIVRGSYNEQFF. The gene calls are TRBV6-5 and TRBJ2-1; tentatively, D is TRBD1 (5 bases). V was shortened by 0 bases and J by 0 bases, with 12 bases between the two germline ends. Looked up from germline, CDR1 is MNHEY and CDR2 is SVGAGI. This CDR3 spans 17 amino acids.

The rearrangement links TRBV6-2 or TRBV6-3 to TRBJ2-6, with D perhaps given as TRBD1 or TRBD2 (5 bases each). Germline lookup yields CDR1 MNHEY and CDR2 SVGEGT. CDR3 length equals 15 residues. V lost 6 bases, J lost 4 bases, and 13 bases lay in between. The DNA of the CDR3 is TGTGCCAGCAGCCTTGACGGGACCGGGGCCAACGTCCTGACTTTC. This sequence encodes CASSLDGTGANVLTF.

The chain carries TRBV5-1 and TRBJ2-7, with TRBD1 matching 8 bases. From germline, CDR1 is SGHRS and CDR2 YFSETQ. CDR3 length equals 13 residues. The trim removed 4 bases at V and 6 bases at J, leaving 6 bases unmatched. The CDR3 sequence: CASSPGGMGEQYF. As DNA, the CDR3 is TGCGCCAGCAGCCCAGGGGGCATGGGCGAGCAGTACTTC.

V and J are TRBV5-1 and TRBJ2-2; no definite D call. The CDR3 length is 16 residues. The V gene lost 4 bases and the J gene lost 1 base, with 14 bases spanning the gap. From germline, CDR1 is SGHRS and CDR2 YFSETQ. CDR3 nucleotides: TGCGCCAGCAGCCAAATGATTGGACGGAACACCGGGGAGCTGTTTTTT. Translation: CASSQMIGRNTGELFF.

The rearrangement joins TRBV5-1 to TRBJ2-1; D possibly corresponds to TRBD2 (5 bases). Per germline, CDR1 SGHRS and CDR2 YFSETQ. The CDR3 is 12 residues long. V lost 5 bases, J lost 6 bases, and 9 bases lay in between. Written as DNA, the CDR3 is TGCGCCAGCAGGGGAGTGGGCAATGAGCAGTTCTTC. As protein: CASRGVGNEQFF.

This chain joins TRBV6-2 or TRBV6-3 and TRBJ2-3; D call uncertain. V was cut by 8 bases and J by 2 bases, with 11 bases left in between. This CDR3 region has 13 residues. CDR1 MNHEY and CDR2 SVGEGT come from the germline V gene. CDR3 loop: CASRATATDTQYF. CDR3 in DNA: TGTGCCAGCCGTGCCACCGCCACAGATACGCAGTATTTT.

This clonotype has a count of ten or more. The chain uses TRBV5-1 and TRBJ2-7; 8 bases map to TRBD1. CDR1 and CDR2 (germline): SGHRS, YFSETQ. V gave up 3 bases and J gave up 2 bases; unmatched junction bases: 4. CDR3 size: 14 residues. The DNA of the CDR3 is TGCGCCAGCAGCTCGGGACAGGCTGCCTACGAGCAGTACTTC. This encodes CASSSGQAAYEQYF.

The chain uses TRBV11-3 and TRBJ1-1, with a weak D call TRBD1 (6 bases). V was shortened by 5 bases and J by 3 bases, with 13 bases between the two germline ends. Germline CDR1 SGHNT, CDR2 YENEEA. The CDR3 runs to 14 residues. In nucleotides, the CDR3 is TGTGCCAGCAGCGCAGGGGCCCATGACACTGAAGCTTTCTTT. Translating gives CASSAGAHDTEAFF.

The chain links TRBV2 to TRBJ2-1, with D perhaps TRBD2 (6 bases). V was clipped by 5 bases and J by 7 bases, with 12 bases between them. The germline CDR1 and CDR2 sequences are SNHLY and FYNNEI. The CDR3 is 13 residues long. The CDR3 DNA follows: TGTGCCAGCAGTTCGACTAGGGCGAATGAGCAGTTCTTC. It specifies CASSSTRANEQFF. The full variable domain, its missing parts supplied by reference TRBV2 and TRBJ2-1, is EPEVTQTPSHQVTQMGQEVILRCVPISNHLYFYWYRQILGQKVEFLVSFYNNEISEKSEIFDDQFSVERPDGSNFTLKIRSTKLEDSAMYFCASSSTRANEQFFGPGTRLTVL.

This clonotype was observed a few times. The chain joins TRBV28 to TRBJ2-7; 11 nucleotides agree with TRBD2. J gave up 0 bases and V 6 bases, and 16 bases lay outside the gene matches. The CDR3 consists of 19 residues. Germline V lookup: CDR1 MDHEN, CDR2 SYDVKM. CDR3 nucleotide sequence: TGTGCCAGCAGCCCCTTGACTAGCGGGGTAATCCCAGGCTCCTACGAGCAGTACTTC. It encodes CASSPLTSGVIPGSYEQYF. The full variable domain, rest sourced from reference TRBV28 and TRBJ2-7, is DVKVTQSSRYLVKRTGEKVFLECVQDMDHENMFWYRQDPGLGLRLIYFSYDVKMKEKGDIPEGYSVSREKKERFSLILESASTNQTSMYLCASSPLTSGVIPGSYEQYFGPGTRLTVT.

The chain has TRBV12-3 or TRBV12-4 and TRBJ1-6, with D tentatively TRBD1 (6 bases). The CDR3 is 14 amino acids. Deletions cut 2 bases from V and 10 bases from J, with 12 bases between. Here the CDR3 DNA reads TGTGCCAGCAGTTTAACGGGGGCTGAGTCACCCCTCCACTTT. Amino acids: CASSLTGAESPLHF.

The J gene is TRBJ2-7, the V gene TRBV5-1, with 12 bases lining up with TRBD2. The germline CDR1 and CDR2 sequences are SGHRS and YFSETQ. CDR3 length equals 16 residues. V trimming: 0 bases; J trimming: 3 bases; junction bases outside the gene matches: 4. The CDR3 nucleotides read TGCGCCAGCAGCTTGGTAGCTAGCGGGAGGGACTACGAGCAGTACTTC. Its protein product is CASSLVASGRDYEQYF.

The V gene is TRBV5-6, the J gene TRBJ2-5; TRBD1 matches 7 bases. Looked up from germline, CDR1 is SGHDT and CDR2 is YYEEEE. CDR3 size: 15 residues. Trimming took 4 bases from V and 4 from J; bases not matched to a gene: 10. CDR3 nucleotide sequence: TGTGCCAGCAGCCCAAAAGCGACAGGGAGAGAGACCCAGTACTTC. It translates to CASSPKATGRETQYF.

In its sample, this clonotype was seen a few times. The DNA of the CDR3 is TGTGCCAGCAGCGTTCTAGCGGGTGTTACGAACACCGGGGAGCTGTTTTTT. Protein sequence: CASSVLAGVTNTGELFF. The chain recombines TRBV7-2 with TRBJ2-2; 8 bases match TRBD2. In germline, CDR1 is SGHTA, CDR2 FQGNSA. There are 17 residues in the CDR3. Trimming cost V 5 bases and J 0 bases; bases outside gene matches: 8.

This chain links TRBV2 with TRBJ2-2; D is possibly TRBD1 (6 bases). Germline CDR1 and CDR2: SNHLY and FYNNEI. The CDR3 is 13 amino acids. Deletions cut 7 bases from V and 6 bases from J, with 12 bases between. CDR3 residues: CASKQGHAGELFF. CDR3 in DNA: TGTGCCAGCAAGCAGGGGCACGCCGGGGAGCTGTTTTTT. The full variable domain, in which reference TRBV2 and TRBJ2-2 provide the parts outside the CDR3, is EPEVTQTPSHQVTQMGQEVILRCVPISNHLYFYWYRQILGQKVEFLVSFYNNEISEKSEIFDDQFSVERPDGSNFTLKIRSTKLEDSAMYFCASKQGHAGELFFGEGSRLTVL.

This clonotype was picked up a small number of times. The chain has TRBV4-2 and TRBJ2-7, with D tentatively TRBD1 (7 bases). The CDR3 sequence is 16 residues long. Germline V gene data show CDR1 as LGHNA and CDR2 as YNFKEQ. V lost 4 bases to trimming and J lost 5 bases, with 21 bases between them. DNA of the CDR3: TGTGCCAGCAGCCCTCCCGGGAGAGGGGGCAACCACGAGCAGTACTTC. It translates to CASSPPGRGGNHEQYF.

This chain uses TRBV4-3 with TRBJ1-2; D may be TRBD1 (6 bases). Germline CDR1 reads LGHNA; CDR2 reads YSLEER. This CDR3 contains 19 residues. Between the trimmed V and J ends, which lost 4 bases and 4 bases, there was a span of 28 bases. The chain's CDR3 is CASSLYTNAQGPSPYGYTF. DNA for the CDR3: TGCGCCAGCAGCCTATATACTAATGCACAGGGTCCCTCTCCCTATGGCTACACCTTC.